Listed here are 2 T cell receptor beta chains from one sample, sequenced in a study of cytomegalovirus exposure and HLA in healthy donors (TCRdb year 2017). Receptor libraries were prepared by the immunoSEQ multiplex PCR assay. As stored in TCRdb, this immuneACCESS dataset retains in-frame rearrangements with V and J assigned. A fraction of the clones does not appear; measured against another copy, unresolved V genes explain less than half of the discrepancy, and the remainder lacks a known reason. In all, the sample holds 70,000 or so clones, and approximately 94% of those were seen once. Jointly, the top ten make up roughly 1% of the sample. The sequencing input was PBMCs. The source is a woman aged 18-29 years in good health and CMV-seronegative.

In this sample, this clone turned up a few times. DNA for the CDR3: TGTGCCAGCAGCTTTTCGGCTAGCGGGAGTTCCGAGCAGTACTTC. Translating gives CASSFSASGSSEQYF. The chain combines TRBV7-6 with TRBJ2-7, with 10 bases lining up with TRBD2. Trimming at V came to 3 bases and at J to 6 bases, leaving 8 bases not matched to a gene. CDR3 length equals 15 residues. Germline CDR1 and CDR2: SGHVS and FNYEAQ.

The CDR3 nucleotides are TGTGCCAGCGCCAGGGGGACTGAAGCTTTCTTT. Its translation: CASARGTEAFF. The chain recombines TRBV27 with TRBJ1-1, with 7 positions matching TRBD1. This CDR3 contains 11 residues. V dropped 8 bases and J dropped 5; count of bases not matched to a gene: 2. The germline V gene encodes CDR1 MNHEY and CDR2 SMNVEV (reference sequence).